A selection of T cell receptor beta chains follows, all from one sample in a study of blood T cell repertoires in COVID-19. This table comes from immunoSEQ multiplex PCR, and its TCRdb copy is limited to in-frame clones, with some not included. Among about 220,000 clones listed, 75% to 85% were seen once. The sequenced sample consisted of peripheral blood. These receptors were taken from a woman of 80 years or more with COVID-19, enrolled during active disease. The CDR3 runs from the conserved cysteine through the conserved F or W. A D gene is named only where the DNA matches it firmly. Rows give clone size only sometimes, using once, few, many, or a class for an expanded clone.

clone_size: NA
v_call: TRBV12-5
d_call: NA
cdr3_length: 14
j_call: TRBJ2-1
cdr3_nt: TGTGCTAGTGGTTCTGGACAGCCCTACAATGAGCAGTTCTTC
cdr3_aa: CASGSGQPYNEQFF

clone_size: NA
v_call: TRBV28
d_call: NA
cdr3_length: 14
j_call: TRBJ2-6
cdr3_nt: TGTGCCAGCAGTCAAGGCGGGTCGGCCAACGTCCTGACTTTC
cdr3_aa: CASSQGGSANVLTF

clone_size: NA
v_call: TRBV6-5
d_call: NA
cdr3_length: 14
j_call: TRBJ1-2
cdr3_nt: TGTGCCAGCAGTTTCGGGGGGCCTAACTATGGCTACACCTTC
cdr3_aa: CASSFGGPNYGYTF

clone_size: NA
v_call: TRBV7-9
d_call: NA
cdr3_length: 18
j_call: TRBJ1-2
cdr3_nt: TGTGCCAGCAGCTTAAAGGGGTCAGGCGGGGGGACTAACTATGGCTACACCTTC
cdr3_aa: CASSLKGSGGGTNYGYTF

clone_size: NA
v_call: TRBV5-5
d_call: NA
cdr3_length: 17
j_call: TRBJ1-5
cdr3_nt: TGTGCCAGCAGCCTCCTCCCCGGGGGGCCCGGCAATCAGCCCCAGCATTTT
cdr3_aa: CASSLLPGGPGNQPQHF

clone_size: once
v_call: TRBV28
d_call: NA
cdr3_length: 15
j_call: TRBJ1-2
cdr3_nt: TGTGCCAGCAGCTTCCCGTCTAGGCGGGGCTTTGGCTACACCTTC
cdr3_aa: CASSFPSRRGFGYTF

clone_size: once
v_call: TRBV5-1
d_call: NA
cdr3_length: 16
j_call: TRBJ2-1
cdr3_nt: TGCGCCAGCAGCTTGGCCAATAGCCTCTCCTACAATGAGCAGTTCTTC
cdr3_aa: CASSLANSLSYNEQFF

clone_size: once
v_call: TRBV5-1
d_call: NA
cdr3_length: 13
j_call: TRBJ1-6
cdr3_nt: TGCGCCAGCAGCTTTGGACAGCCTTCACCCCTCCACTTT
cdr3_aa: CASSFGQPSPLHF

clone_size: once
v_call: TRBV19
d_call: NA
cdr3_length: 13
j_call: TRBJ1-1
cdr3_nt: TGTGCCAGTAGGCGTCCGGGGAGCCGCGAAGCTTTCTTT
cdr3_aa: CASRRPGSREAFF

clone_size: NA
v_call: TRBV7-6
d_call: NA
cdr3_length: 15
j_call: TRBJ1-4
cdr3_nt: TGTGCCAGCAGCTTAGAAACTCGGGGAGGTGAAAAACTGTTTTTT
cdr3_aa: CASSLETRGGEKLFF

clone_size: few
v_call: TRBV7-2
d_call: NA
cdr3_length: 15
j_call: TRBJ2-1
cdr3_nt: TGTGCCAGCAGCCCGAGCGCCCTCGAATACAATGAGCAGTTCTTC
cdr3_aa: CASSPSALEYNEQFF

clone_size: NA
v_call: TRBV28
d_call: NA
cdr3_length: 16
j_call: TRBJ2-7
cdr3_nt: TGTGCCAGCAGCCGAGCGCCTATCAAAAGCTCCTACGAGCAGTACTTC
cdr3_aa: CASSRAPIKSSYEQYF

clone_size: NA
v_call: TRBV7-9
d_call: TRBD1
cdr3_length: 14
j_call: TRBJ1-1
cdr3_nt: TGTGCCAGCGGCCCATCGACAGGGTCCACTGAAGCTTTCTTT
cdr3_aa: CASGPSTGSTEAFF

clone_size: NA
v_call: TRBV7-9
d_call: NA
cdr3_length: 12
j_call: TRBJ1-6
cdr3_nt: TGTGCCAGCAGCTTAAGTAGTTCACCCCTCCACTTT
cdr3_aa: CASSLSSSPLHF

clone_size: NA
v_call: TRBV7-6
d_call: NA
cdr3_length: 11
j_call: TRBJ2-7
cdr3_nt: TGTGCCAGCAGCGCGCGCTACGAGCAGTACTTC
cdr3_aa: CASSARYEQYF

clone_size: NA
v_call: TRBV6-1
d_call: NA
cdr3_length: 16
j_call: TRBJ2-3
cdr3_nt: TGTGCCAGCAGTGCGCGAAGGCGGGGAAGCACAGATACGCAGTATTTT
cdr3_aa: CASSARRRGSTDTQYF

clone_size: NA
v_call: TRBV7-8
d_call: TRBD1
cdr3_length: 15
j_call: TRBJ1-1
cdr3_nt: TGTGCCAGCAGCCACCGGGACAGGGCCTCTTTTGGAGCTTTCTTT
cdr3_aa: CASSHRDRASFGAFF

clone_size: NA
v_call: TRBV7-9
d_call: NA
cdr3_length: 14
j_call: TRBJ2-2
cdr3_nt: TGTGCCAGCAACCTCCTGGGGGGAAACGGGGAGCTGTTTTTT
cdr3_aa: CASNLLGGNGELFF

clone_size: NA
v_call: TRBV3-1/TRBV3-2
d_call: TRBD1
cdr3_length: 15
j_call: TRBJ1-1
cdr3_nt: TGTGCCAGCATCTCCTCCGACAGGGAAGGCACTGAAGCTTTCTTT
cdr3_aa: CASISSDREGTEAFF

clone_size: NA
v_call: TRBV10-3
d_call: NA
cdr3_length: 13
j_call: TRBJ1-1
cdr3_nt: TGTGCCATCAGTGTGGGGCTGAGCACTGAAGCTTTCTTT
cdr3_aa: CAISVGLSTEAFF

clone_size: NA
v_call: TRBV27
d_call: NA
cdr3_length: 17
j_call: TRBJ2-3
cdr3_nt: TGTGCCAGCAGTTTAAGGGGGGCGGGAGCGCGCACAGATACGCAGTATTTT
cdr3_aa: CASSLRGAGARTDTQYF

clone_size: NA
v_call: TRBV10-3
d_call: NA
cdr3_length: 16
j_call: TRBJ2-1
cdr3_nt: TGTGCCATCAGTGAAGCGGGCCGTCCGTCGTACAATGAGCAGTTCTTC
cdr3_aa: CAISEAGRPSYNEQFF

clone_size: NA
v_call: TRBV5-1
d_call: NA
cdr3_length: 14
j_call: TRBJ1-1
cdr3_nt: TGCGCCAGCAGCTTACAGGGAAGTGGCACTGAAGCTTTCTTT
cdr3_aa: CASSLQGSGTEAFF

clone_size: NA
v_call: TRBV5-6
d_call: NA
cdr3_length: 13
j_call: TRBJ1-5
cdr3_nt: TGTGCCAGCAGCTTGGCCGGGAATCAGCCCCAGCATTTT
cdr3_aa: CASSLAGNQPQHF

clone_size: few
v_call: TRBV11-2
d_call: TRBD1
cdr3_length: 15
j_call: TRBJ1-3
cdr3_nt: TGTGCCAGCAGCTTAATGGGACAGGTCGAAAACACCATATATTTT
cdr3_aa: CASSLMGQVENTIYF

clone_size: NA
v_call: TRBV5-6
d_call: NA
cdr3_length: 13
j_call: TRBJ2-7
cdr3_nt: TGTGCCAGCCGCCGCGGGGAACGGTACGAGCAGTACTTC
cdr3_aa: CASRRGERYEQYF

clone_size: few
v_call: TRBV6-5
d_call: NA
cdr3_length: 13
j_call: TRBJ1-1
cdr3_nt: TGTGCCAGCAGTCGGACATTTGGGACTGAAGCTTTCTTT
cdr3_aa: CASSRTFGTEAFF

clone_size: NA
v_call: TRBV3-1/TRBV3-2
d_call: TRBD2
cdr3_length: 15
j_call: TRBJ2-7
cdr3_nt: TGTGCCAGCAGCTCCGGACTAGCGGGGGCATACGAGCAGTACTTC
cdr3_aa: CASSSGLAGAYEQYF

clone_size: NA
v_call: TRBV15
d_call: TRBD2
cdr3_length: 18
j_call: TRBJ2-7
cdr3_nt: TGTGCCACCAGCAGACGACTAGCGGGAGGGCCGGGTTCTTACGAGCAGTACTTC
cdr3_aa: CATSRRLAGGPGSYEQYF

clone_size: once
v_call: TRBV21-1
d_call: NA
cdr3_length: 19
j_call: TRBJ1-5
cdr3_nt: TGTGCCAGCAGCAAAAAAAGACCGGGACAGAGAGGAGGCAATCAGCCCCAGCATTTT
cdr3_aa: CASSKKRPGQRGGNQPQHF

clone_size: NA
v_call: TRBV7-2
d_call: NA
cdr3_length: 14
j_call: TRBJ2-2
cdr3_nt: TGTGCCAGCAGCTTCAGATTGAACACCGGGGAGCTGTTTTTT
cdr3_aa: CASSFRLNTGELFF

clone_size: NA
v_call: TRBV6-6
d_call: TRBD2
cdr3_length: 14
j_call: TRBJ2-2
cdr3_nt: TGTGCCAGCCGAGGGACTAGCGGGAGCGGTGAGCTGTTTTTT
cdr3_aa: CASRGTSGSGELFF

clone_size: NA
v_call: TRBV2
d_call: TRBD1
cdr3_length: 17
j_call: TRBJ1-4
cdr3_nt: TGTGCCAGCAGTTCCTCGGGCAGGGGGTTGACTAATGAAAAACTGTTTTTT
cdr3_aa: CASSSSGRGLTNEKLFF

clone_size: NA
v_call: TRBV3-1/TRBV3-2
d_call: TRBD1
cdr3_length: 14
j_call: TRBJ1-5
cdr3_nt: TGTGCCAGCAGTCTGGGGACAGGGGACCAGCCCCAGCATTTT
cdr3_aa: CASSLGTGDQPQHF

clone_size: NA
v_call: TRBV7-3
d_call: TRBD2
cdr3_length: 16
j_call: TRBJ2-2
cdr3_nt: TGTGCCAGCAGCTCTAGCGGGAGGGCTAGCACCGGGGAGCTGTTTTTT
cdr3_aa: CASSSSGRASTGELFF

clone_size: once
v_call: TRBV19
d_call: TRBD1
cdr3_length: 16
j_call: TRBJ1-1
cdr3_nt: TGTGCCAGTAGTCCCTACACGGGACAGATGAACACTGAAGCTTTCTTT
cdr3_aa: CASSPYTGQMNTEAFF

clone_size: NA
v_call: TRBV2
d_call: TRBD1
cdr3_length: 13
j_call: TRBJ1-2
cdr3_nt: TGTGCCGTCCCCGTTTCACAGGGGCGGGGCTACACCTTC
cdr3_aa: CAVPVSQGRGYTF

clone_size: NA
v_call: TRBV28
d_call: NA
cdr3_length: 14
j_call: TRBJ1-2
cdr3_nt: TGTGCCAGCAGTTTAGTACAGGTCTCCGATGGCTACACCTTC
cdr3_aa: CASSLVQVSDGYTF

clone_size: NA
v_call: TRBV7-2
d_call: NA
cdr3_length: 15
j_call: TRBJ2-7
cdr3_nt: TGTGCCAGCAGCCTTGTGTACGAGGGAGAGAGCGAGCAGTACTTC
cdr3_aa: CASSLVYEGESEQYF

clone_size: NA
v_call: TRBV29-1
d_call: NA
cdr3_length: 12
j_call: TRBJ1-4
cdr3_nt: TGCAGCGTTGTTGGGCAGGATGAAAAACTGTTTTTT
cdr3_aa: CSVVGQDEKLFF

clone_size: NA
v_call: TRBV6-5
d_call: TRBD1
cdr3_length: 14
j_call: TRBJ1-5
cdr3_nt: TGTGCCAGCAGCTGGGACAGGGGGGGACAGCCCCAGCATTTT
cdr3_aa: CASSWDRGGQPQHF

clone_size: NA
v_call: TRBV12-5
d_call: TRBD2
cdr3_length: 15
j_call: TRBJ2-7
cdr3_nt: TGTGCTAGTGCTCCTAGCGGGGGCCACTCCTACGAGCAGTACTTC
cdr3_aa: CASAPSGGHSYEQYF

clone_size: NA
v_call: TRBV19
d_call: TRBD1
cdr3_length: 14
j_call: TRBJ1-5
cdr3_nt: TGTGCCAGTCGTGACAGGGGAAAACATCAGCCCCAGCATTTT
cdr3_aa: CASRDRGKHQPQHF

clone_size: NA
v_call: TRBV28
d_call: NA
cdr3_length: 15
j_call: TRBJ1-5
cdr3_nt: TGTGCCAGCAGTTTATCCGGGACATTGAGGCAGCCCCAGCATTTT
cdr3_aa: CASSLSGTLRQPQHF

clone_size: NA
v_call: TRBV4-1
d_call: NA
cdr3_length: 16
j_call: TRBJ2-7
cdr3_nt: TGCGCCAGCAGCCAAGAAAGTACAGCCGAAACCTACGAGCAGTACTTC
cdr3_aa: CASSQESTAETYEQYF

clone_size: few
v_call: TRBV29-1
d_call: NA
cdr3_length: 13
j_call: TRBJ1-1
cdr3_nt: TGCAGCGTTTCCTTGGGGAGGAACACTGAAGCTTTCTTT
cdr3_aa: CSVSLGRNTEAFF

clone_size: NA
v_call: TRBV9
d_call: TRBD2
cdr3_length: 16
j_call: TRBJ2-2
cdr3_nt: TGTGCCAGCAGCGTTATACTAGCGGGGGGGCCCGGGGAGCTGTTTTTT
cdr3_aa: CASSVILAGGPGELFF

clone_size: NA
v_call: TRBV11-3
d_call: TRBD1
cdr3_length: 15
j_call: TRBJ2-1
cdr3_nt: TGTGCCAGCAGCAGGGGACAGGGTGTTTGGAATGAGCAGTTCTTC
cdr3_aa: CASSRGQGVWNEQFF

clone_size: NA
v_call: TRBV5-1
d_call: NA
cdr3_length: 11
j_call: TRBJ1-1
cdr3_nt: TGCGCCAGCAGCCAGGACAGTGAAGCTTTCTTT
cdr3_aa: CASSQDSEAFF

clone_size: NA
v_call: TRBV3-1/TRBV3-2
d_call: TRBD2
cdr3_length: 17
j_call: TRBJ2-4
cdr3_nt: TGTGCCAGCAGCAAGGGGCTAGCGGGGGGCCGGGCGGACATTCAGTACTTC
cdr3_aa: CASSKGLAGGRADIQYF